A selection of T cell receptor beta chains follows, all from one sample in a study of OX40 agonist ivuxolimab in advanced cancers. Clones were sequenced by immunoSEQ multiplex PCR, and TCRdb holds only the in-frame ones, with some missing. The sample holds under 35,000 clones, 80% to 85% seen once. The specimen was CD4+ or CD8+ T cells sorted from blood, collected in a trial of the OX40 agonist ivuxolimab. The receptors shown here come from an adult with an advanced solid tumor such as melanoma, head and neck, liver or kidney cancer. Each CDR3 is given with its conserved first and last residue. The order of the fields is D gene, clone size, J gene, V gene, CDR3 protein, CDR3 DNA. A D gene is named only where the DNA matches it firmly. Clone size is not always given. Where it is, it says once, few, many or a class for expanded clones.

- | - | TRBJ2-7 | TRBV7-9 | CASSATGSSGIEQYF | TGTGCCAGCAGCGCTACGGGTTCCTCGGGGATCGAGCAGTACTTC
TRBD1 | - | TRBJ2-7 | TRBV5-1 | CASSQGDYEQYF | TGCGCCAGTTCGCAGGGGGACTACGAGCAGTACTTC
TRBD2 | - | TRBJ2-2 | TRBV6-4 | CASSAGGATGELFF | TGTGCCAGCAGTGCGGGGGGGGCCACCGGGGAGCTGTTTTTT
- | once | TRBJ2-7 | TRBV4-2 | CASSQLDGSYEQYF | TGTGCCAGCAGCCAGCTTGACGGCAGCTACGAGCAGTACTTC
- | - | TRBJ2-2 | TRBV9 | CASSVGGSGNTGELFF | TGTGCCAGCAGCGTAGGAGGTAGCGGGAACACCGGGGAGCTGTTTTTT
- | - | TRBJ1-1 | TRBV27 | CASSSYQAGRSNTEAFF | TGTGCCAGCAGTTCCTACCAGGCCGGACGGTCGAACACTGAAGCTTTCTTT
- | - | TRBJ2-7 | TRBV11-2 | CASSLGRSYEQYF | TGTGCCAGCAGCTTAGGCAGATCCTACGAGCAGTACTTC
- | once | TRBJ2-1 | TRBV27 | CASSLSGDHEQFF | TGTGCCAGCAGTTTATCGGGGGATCATGAGCAGTTCTTC
- | - | TRBJ2-1 | TRBV13 | CASSLRGPRGNEQFF | TGTGCCAGCAGCCTCCGGGGCCCGAGAGGGAATGAGCAGTTCTTC
- | - | TRBJ2-7 | TRBV7-9 | CASSLNSYEQYF | TGTGCCAGCAGCTTAAACAGTTACGAGCAGTACTTC
TRBD2 | - | TRBJ2-7 | TRBV7-2 | CASSRPLAGGPSYEQYF | TGTGCCAGCAGCCGCCCGCTAGCGGGAGGGCCATCCTACGAGCAGTACTTC
TRBD2 | - | TRBJ2-5 | TRBV5-8 | CASSSRGGQETQYF | TGTGCCAGCAGCTCGCGGGGGGGCCAGGAGACCCAGTACTTC
- | - | TRBJ2-4 | TRBV9 | CASSLGLQNIQYF | TGTGCCAGCAGCCTGGGACTTCAAAACATTCAGTACTTC
- | - | TRBJ1-3 | TRBV6-1 | CASSVRNSGNTIYF | TGTGCCAGCAGTGTAAGGAACTCCGGAAACACCATATATTTT
TRBD1 | - | TRBJ1-1 | TRBV19 | CASSIVARTGNLVGTEAFF | TGTGCCAGTAGTATAGTCGCACGGACAGGGAATCTGGTGGGAACTGAAGCTTTCTTT
- | - | TRBJ2-1 | TRBV6-1 | CASRADNEQFF | TGTGCCAGCAGAGCAGACAATGAGCAGTTCTTC
- | - | TRBJ1-1 | TRBV27 | CASSFRGNTEAFF | TGTGCCAGCAGTTTCCGTGGGAACACTGAAGCTTTCTTT
- | - | TRBJ1-2 | TRBV5-6 | CASSISYYGYTF | TGTGCCAGCAGCATATCCTATTATGGCTACACCTTC
TRBD2 | - | TRBJ2-4 | TRBV19 | CASTTRGGTNIQYF | TGTGCCAGTACCACCCGCGGGGGGACGAACATTCAGTACTTC
- | - | TRBJ2-1 | TRBV5-1 | CASSPPPYKSYNEQFF | TGCGCCAGCAGCCCGCCCCCGTACAAATCCTACAATGAGCAGTTCTTC
- | once | TRBJ2-3 | TRBV7-3 | CASSPNEFSTQYF | TGTGCCAGCAGCCCGAATGAGTTCAGTACGCAGTATTTT
TRBD2 | - | TRBJ2-1 | TRBV5-1 | CASSLDKRGAGENEQFF | TGCGCCAGCAGCTTGGACAAGCGGGGGGCCGGGGAGAATGAGCAGTTCTTC
- | - | TRBJ2-1 | TRBV11-3 | CASSFPGNEQFF | TGTGCCAGCAGCTTTCCTGGCAATGAGCAGTTCTTC
- | - | TRBJ2-2 | TRBV5-6 | CASSPRPWGGELFF | TGTGCCAGCAGCCCGCGGCCCTGGGGCGGGGAGCTGTTTTTT
- | - | TRBJ2-4 | TRBV6-4 | CASNTSYRRQAKNIQYF | TGTGCCAGCAACACCTCCTACAGGAGGCAAGCCAAAAACATTCAGTACTTC
- | - | TRBJ1-5 | TRBV4-1 | CASSQVGANQPQHF | TGCGCCAGCAGCCAAGTCGGGGCCAATCAGCCCCAGCATTTT
- | - | TRBJ1-4 | TRBV9 | CASSVAGWMGEKLFF | TGTGCCAGCAGCGTAGCAGGGTGGATGGGTGAAAAACTGTTTTTT
- | - | TRBJ1-5 | TRBV27 | CASSRYSNQPQHF | TGTGCCAGCAGTCGGTATAGCAATCAGCCCCAGCATTTT
TRBD2 | - | TRBJ2-7 | TRBV4-2 | CASSRGREGHYEQYF | TGTGCCAGCAGCCGCGGACGGGAGGGCCATTACGAGCAGTACTTC
TRBD2 | few | TRBJ2-3 | TRBV15 | CATSTGLAREQYF | TGTGCCACCAGCACAGGACTAGCGAGGGAGCAGTATTTT
TRBD1 | - | TRBJ2-3 | TRBV7-2 | CASSLVGTGRTDTQYF | TGTGCCAGCAGCTTAGTTGGGACAGGGCGCACAGATACGCAGTATTTT
TRBD2 | few | TRBJ2-5 | TRBV5-6 | CASSLSSGRRETQYF | TGTGCCAGCAGCTTGTCCAGCGGGAGGCGAGAGACCCAGTACTTC